The 30 T cell receptor beta chains presented below share a single source sample, sequenced in a study of blood T cell repertoires in COVID-19. The method was immunoSEQ multiplex PCR; TCRdb's version includes in-frame clones alone and lacks a portion of them. The table lists some 350,000 clones, around 87% of them singletons. The sequencing sample was made of peripheral blood. These receptors all stem from a woman in her 50s with COVID-19, enrolled during active disease.

This chain uses TRBV27 with TRBJ2-1; the match to TRBD1 covers 10 bases. With 3 bases clipped from V and 8 bases from J, the junction kept 7 bases outside the gene matches. There are 15 residues in the CDR3. Germline V lookup: CDR1 MNHEY, CDR2 SMNVEV (reference sequence). CDR3 sequence (DNA): TGTGCCAGCAGTTTTGGGGGGACAGGGGCACATGAGCAGTTCTTC. This translates into CASSFGGTGAHEQFF.

The chain carries TRBV2 and TRBJ2-2, with TRBD2 matching 10 bases. Germline-derived CDR1 and CDR2 are SNHLY and FYNNEI. The ends lost 6 bases at V and 4 bases at J; junction bases unmatched: 8. The length of the CDR3 is 16 residues. CDR3 coding DNA: TGTGCCAGCAGGGCTACTAGCGGGATGGTCACCGGGGAGCTGTTTTTT. Translated, it gives CASRATSGMVTGELFF.

The count of this clone is one. The chain carries TRBV9 and TRBJ2-6, with D unclear. The germline V gene encodes CDR1 SGDLS and CDR2 YYNGEE. The V gene lost 5 bases and the J gene lost 0 bases, with 3 bases spanning the gap. The CDR3 consists of 13 residues. In DNA form, the CDR3 reads TGTGCCAGCAGGTACTCTGGGGCCAACGTCCTGACTTTC. It translates to CASRYSGANVLTF.

V usage is TRBV7-3 and J usage is TRBJ1-2; TRBD1 might be the D (5 bases). Germline-derived CDR1 and CDR2 are SGHTA and FQGTGA. V was trimmed by 4 bases and J by 4 bases, leaving 7 bases between them. The CDR3 totals 12 residues. In nucleotides, the CDR3 is TGTGCCAGCAGCTACGACAGCTATGGCTACACCTTC. It codes for CASSYDSYGYTF.

This chain connects TRBV7-9 to TRBJ1-5, with 8 bases fitting TRBD1. The J segment lost 5 bases and the V segment lost 7 bases, leaving 4 bases of the junction unmatched. Germline loops: CDR1 SEHNR, CDR2 FQNEAQ (reference sequence). The CDR3 is 13 residues long. The CDR3 loop is CASTQGAHQPQHF. The CDR3 DNA reads TGTGCCAGCACGCAGGGGGCCCATCAGCCCCAGCATTTT.

The V gene is TRBV10-3, the J gene TRBJ1-2, with D possibly TRBD1 on 5 matching bases. Trimming removed 5 bases at V and 4 bases at J, with 14 bases between. This CDR3 comprises 14 residues. CDR1 and CDR2 from the germline V gene are ENHRY and SYGVKD. DNA of the CDR3: TGTGCCATCAGTCCGGGGGGAACGGGCTATGGCTACACCTTC. This sequence encodes CAISPGGTGYGYTF.

The CDR3 coding sequence is TGTGCCAGCACGAGGGGGCGTTCGGAGACCCAGTACTTC. Residues: CASTRGRSETQYF. This chain uses TRBV2 with TRBJ2-5; 7 bases are shared with TRBD1. The germline CDR1 and CDR2 sequences are SNHLY and FYNNEI. The CDR3 runs 13 residues. V gave up 7 bases and J gave up 5 bases; unmatched junction bases: 7.

This clone was seen just once. J is TRBJ2-5 and V is TRBV19; TRBD1 agrees at 7 bases. The germline V gene encodes CDR1 LNHDA and CDR2 SQIVND (reference sequence). V shed 4 bases and J 4 bases; nucleotides not matched to a gene: 6. The CDR3 has 14 residues. The CDR3 here is CASSRRQGRETQYF. In nucleotides, the CDR3 is TGTGCCAGTAGTAGAAGACAGGGTCGAGAGACCCAGTACTTC.

This clone occurred a few times. The chain combines TRBV5-1 with TRBJ2-7; D not certain. CDR1 is SGHRS, CDR2 YFSETQ, per germline. The CDR3 has 15 residues. V lost 2 bases and J 3 bases, leaving 15 bases between the germline ends. The CDR3 sequence: CASSFAVTRSYEQYF. CDR3 in DNA: TGCGCCAGCAGCTTCGCCGTGACAAGAAGCTACGAGCAGTACTTC.

The V gene is TRBV24-1, the J gene TRBJ2-7, with 8 nucleotides matching TRBD1. The CDR3 runs 19 residues. Germline CDR1 KGHDR, CDR2 SFDVKD. J was trimmed by 1 base and V by 4 bases; bases with no gene match: 17. Here the CDR3 reads CATSDPRTGPTIRSYEQYF. The CDR3 coding sequence is TGTGCCACCAGTGACCCTAGGACAGGGCCTACTATTCGGTCCTACGAGCAGTACTTC.

The chain joins TRBV4-2 to TRBJ2-7; 10 bases map to TRBD2. The CDR3 contains 16 residues. J lost 0 bases, V lost 1 base, and 3 bases had no gene match. Per the germline V gene, CDR1 is LGHNA and CDR2 is YNFKEQ. CDR3 in DNA: TGTGCCAGCAGCCAAGGACTAGCGGGCAGCTCCTACGAGCAGTACTTC. Translating it yields CASSQGLAGSSYEQYF.

The V gene is TRBV18, the J gene TRBJ2-1, with TRBD2 identical over 15 bases. Losses at the gene ends were 3 bases for V and 6 bases for J; bases not matched to a gene: 3. This CDR3 is built from 16 residues. Germline CDR1 KGHSH, CDR2 LQKENI. CDR3 DNA: TGTGCCAGCTCACCCGGACTAGCGGGAGGGCCCAATGAGCAGTTCTTC. Protein product: CASSPGLAGGPNEQFF.

The chain recombines TRBV3-1 (or the pseudogene TRBV3-2) with TRBJ2-3, with D possibly TRBD2 on 5 matching bases. V was shortened by 4 bases and J by 1 base, with 12 bases between the two germline ends. Looked up from germline, CDR1 is LGHDT and CDR2 is YNNKEL (reference sequence). The CDR3 loop spans 15 amino acids. The CDR3 coding sequence is TGTGCCAGCAGCCCTAGCTGGGAGCGCACAGATACGCAGTATTTT. It encodes CASSPSWERTDTQYF.

With respect to this clone: This specimen includes other DNA sequences encoding the same CDR3. The rearrangement joins TRBV5-1 to TRBJ2-1; 8 nucleotides agree with TRBD1. The junction had 4 bases not matched to a gene; V was cut back by 4 bases and J by 4 bases. Germline CDR1 reads SGHRS; CDR2 reads YFSETQ. The CDR3 totals 14 residues. The CDR3 is CASSTGQGYNEQFF. The CDR3, as DNA: TGCGCCAGCAGCACAGGACAGGGTTACAATGAGCAGTTCTTC. Together with reference TRBV5-1 and TRBJ2-1, the CDR3 gives the full variable domain: KAGVTQTPRYLIKTRGQQVTLSCSPISGHRSVSWYQQTPGQGLQFLFEYFSETQRNKGNFPGRFSGRQFSNSRSEMNVSTLELGDSALYLCASSTGQGYNEQFFGPGTRLTVL.

The V and J genes are TRBV19 and TRBJ1-4, with D uncertain. Trimming stripped 7 bases from V and 7 bases from J, with 19 bases between. This CDR3 contains 15 residues. The V gene's germline CDR1 is LNHDA and CDR2 SQIVND (reference sequence). CDR3 in amino acids: CASTTIDGAAEKLFF. The CDR3 DNA reads TGTGCCAGTACTACTATCGACGGCGCCGCTGAAAAACTGTTTTTT.

This CDR3 reads CASSPKTAGRRVSYEQYF. The DNA for the CDR3 is TGTGCCAGCAGCCCCAAGACGGCGGGGCGGAGAGTTTCCTACGAGCAGTACTTC. The chain recombines TRBV7-8 with TRBJ2-7; possible D gene TRBD2, 6 bases. The length of the CDR3 is 18 residues. Germline loops: CDR1 SGHVS, CDR2 FQNEAQ. V was clipped by 5 bases and J by 1 base, with 24 bases between them.

The CDR3 region has the DNA TGTGCCAGCATGTCCGGGAACACTGAAGCTTTCTTT. Residues: CASMSGNTEAFF. The chain joins TRBV6-5 to TRBJ1-1; D not resolved. V gave up 7 bases and J gave up 1 base, with 7 bases separating them. Per germline, CDR1 MNHEY and CDR2 SVGAGI. The CDR3 loop spans 12 amino acids.

The V and J genes are TRBV2 and TRBJ2-3; 9 nucleotides line up with TRBD2. The CDR3 has 17 residues. Unmatched junction bases numbered 12, after V lost 6 bases and J lost 2 bases. Germline V gene sequence: CDR1 SNHLY, CDR2 FYNNEI. CDR3 protein: CASSDNPTSGNTDTQYF. In DNA, the CDR3 is TGTGCCAGCAGCGACAACCCGACTAGCGGAAACACAGATACGCAGTATTTT.

The chain links TRBV19 to TRBJ2-1, with D possibly being TRBD1 (7 bases). The length of the CDR3 is 15 residues. Trimming stripped 5 bases from V and 7 bases from J, with 18 bases between. Looked up from germline, CDR1 is LNHDA and CDR2 is SQIVND (reference sequence). This CDR3 reads CASSVGGQFGNEQFF. The CDR3 coding sequence is TGTGCCAGTAGTGTGGGGGGACAGTTTGGAAATGAGCAGTTCTTC.

The chain joins TRBV7-9 to TRBJ2-7; 8 nucleotides agree with TRBD2. This CDR3 region has 16 residues. With V trimmed by 7 bases and J by 2 bases, 13 bases remained unmatched. Looked up from germline, CDR1 is SEHNR and CDR2 is FQNEAQ (reference sequence). The CDR3 is CASNQPSGPSPYEQYF. The CDR3 nucleotides read TGTGCCAGCAATCAGCCTAGCGGGCCTTCTCCCTACGAGCAGTACTTC.

This chain's CDR3 is CASSSWTGVSYGAQYF. Written as DNA, the CDR3 is TGTGCCAGCAGCTCCTGGACAGGGGTTAGTTATGGAGCGCAGTATTTT. This chain joins TRBV7-9 and TRBJ2-3, with 9 bases identical to TRBD1. V was clipped by 4 bases and J by 10 bases; unmatched bases: 15. From germline, CDR1 is SEHNR and CDR2 FQNEAQ (reference sequence). The CDR3 is 16 residues long.

This clone was detected once. The chain is built from TRBV7-2 and TRBJ1-1; D is perhaps TRBD1 (6 bases). Per the germline V gene, CDR1 is SGHTA and CDR2 is FQGNSA. The CDR3 contains 15 residues. Trimming removed 4 bases from V and 0 bases from J, with 12 bases in between. The CDR3 reads CASSSQGPMNTEAFF. CDR3 DNA sequence: TGTGCCAGCAGCTCACAGGGACCAATGAACACTGAAGCTTTCTTT.

This chain joins TRBV27 and TRBJ2-7; the match to TRBD1 covers 7 bases. The CDR3 is 15 amino acids. Trimming cost V 5 bases and J 2 bases; bases outside gene matches: 9. Germline CDR1 and CDR2: MNHEY and SMNVEV (reference sequence). CDR3 DNA: TGTGCCAGCAGTCCCCTCCGGGACAGAGCCTACGAGCAGTACTTC. Translating gives CASSPLRDRAYEQYF.

This clone was detected only once. The V gene is TRBV7-2, the J gene TRBJ2-7; D gene uncertain. The CDR3 runs to 11 residues. Deletions cut 3 bases from V and 4 bases from J, with 4 bases between. The germline gives CDR1 SGHTA, CDR2 FQGNSA. CDR3: CASSFQYEQYF. In nucleotides, the CDR3 is TGTGCCAGCAGCTTCCAATACGAGCAGTACTTC.

There are a few counts of this clone. The chain is built from TRBV28 and TRBJ2-2; 8 bases line up with TRBD2. This CDR3 comprises 15 residues. Germline V gives CDR1 MDHEN, CDR2 SYDVKM. Trimming took 3 bases from V and 6 from J; bases not matched to a gene: 6. CDR3 nucleotides: TGTGCCAGCAGTTTCCGGACTAGCAGTCCCGGGGAGCTGTTTTTT. This codes for CASSFRTSSPGELFF.

This clone turned up a few times. The gene calls are TRBV30 and TRBJ1-6, with D possibly TRBD1 on 6 matching bases. CDR1 is GTSNPN, CDR2 SVGIG, per germline (reference sequence). V dropped 0 bases and J dropped 7 bases, with 10 bases sitting between them. The CDR3 is 14 residues long. CDR3 sequence (DNA): TGTGCCTGGAGTGTAAGGGGGGGGAATTCACCCCTCCACTTT. Encoded protein: CAWSVRGGNSPLHF.

The rearrangement joins TRBV5-1 to TRBJ2-5, with TRBD2 matching over 11 bases. After removal of 3 bases from V and 3 bases from J, the junction contained 10 bases not matched to a gene. There are 17 residues in the CDR3. Germline assignment: CDR1 SGHRS and CDR2 YFSETQ. CDR3 region: CASSSGFLAGGEETQYF. CDR3 nucleotide sequence: TGCGCCAGCAGCTCGGGGTTCCTAGCGGGAGGAGAAGAGACCCAGTACTTC.

The chain links TRBV27 to TRBJ2-1; D is unresolved. CDR3 length: 16 amino acids. Trimming removed 6 bases at V and 5 bases at J, with 20 bases between. The germline gives CDR1 MNHEY, CDR2 SMNVEV (reference sequence). The CDR3 DNA reads as TGTGCCAGCAGCACTAATCGGCGCGGCAACAACAATGAGCAGTTCTTC. It encodes CASSTNRRGNNNEQFF.

The chain links TRBV15 to TRBJ2-4; 7 bases fit TRBD2. Germline trimming cut 5 bases from V and 14 bases from J; bases unmatched to any gene: 15. Germline-derived CDR1 and CDR2 are LNHNV and YYDKDF (reference sequence). The CDR3 has 14 amino acids. The CDR3 reads CATSRATSGVLEYF. The CDR3 nucleotides read TGTGCCACCAGCCGGGCCACCAGCGGGGTGCTGGAGTACTTC.

This clone was recorded a few times. The chain couples TRBV7-7 to TRBJ2-2, with 8 bases fitting TRBD2. V trimming: 10 bases; J trimming: 4 bases; junction bases outside the gene matches: 2. The CDR3 extends over 12 amino acids. Germline assignment: CDR1 SSHAT and CDR2 FNYEAQ (reference sequence). The CDR3 DNA is TGTGCCACACGGGGGGGCACCGGGGAGCTGTTTTTT. Residues: CATRGGTGELFF.